These 2 T cell receptor beta chains originate from one sample sequenced in a study of shared clonotypes between healthy human individuals. Libraries were prepared by immunoSEQ multiplex PCR; TCRdb keeps only in-frame clonotypes and omits some of them. The data show around 500,000 clones, approximately 81% seen once. Sequences were obtained from PBMCs. The receptors derive from a woman in her forties in good health. Some clones in this sample may be carry-over from other donors' samples.

The gene calls are TRBV5-1 and TRBJ1-1; no definite D call. The CDR3 totals 14 residues. Germline CDR1 reads SGHRS; CDR2 reads YFSETQ. The V gene lost 4 bases and the J gene lost 1 base, with 11 bases spanning the gap. This CDR3 reads CASSQDGGNTEAFF. The CDR3 bases are TGCGCCAGCAGCCAGGACGGTGGGAACACTGAAGCTTTCTTT.

V usage is TRBV19 and J usage is TRBJ1-2, with 7 nucleotides matching TRBD1. The CDR3 extends over 14 amino acids. Germline CDR1 LNHDA, CDR2 SQIVND (reference sequence). With 6 bases clipped from V and 2 bases from J, the junction kept 6 bases outside the gene matches. DNA for the CDR3: TGTGCCAGTAGGAGGCCAGGGGGAAACTATGGCTACACCTTC. Its protein product is CASRRPGGNYGYTF.